Described below is a single T cell receptor (beta chain) sequence and its context. This may stem from a read error, because a much larger clone lies one nucleotide away. This record belongs to a study of blood T cell repertoires in COVID-19. On the study more broadly: In each case, the material was cDNA or gDNA derived from T cells, B-cell-depleted T cells, or PBMCs.

Germline V gene lookup returns CDR1 SGHNT and CDR2 YYREEE (reference sequence). This CDR3 comprises 15 residues. Trimming pared 0 bases from V and 0 bases from J, leaving 4 bases between. This table comes from immunoSEQ multiplex PCR, and its TCRdb copy is limited to in-frame clones, with some not included. This table has some 300,000 clones, about 82% appearing once. The clonotype originates from a woman in her forties or fifties with active or convalescent COVID-19. Sequencing was carried out using peripheral blood. J is TRBJ1-6 and V is TRBV5-4; the D is unclear. This CDR3 reads CASSLESSYNSPLHF. The CDR3 DNA reads as TGTGCCAGCAGCTTGGAGAGCTCCTATAATTCACCCCTCCACTTT.